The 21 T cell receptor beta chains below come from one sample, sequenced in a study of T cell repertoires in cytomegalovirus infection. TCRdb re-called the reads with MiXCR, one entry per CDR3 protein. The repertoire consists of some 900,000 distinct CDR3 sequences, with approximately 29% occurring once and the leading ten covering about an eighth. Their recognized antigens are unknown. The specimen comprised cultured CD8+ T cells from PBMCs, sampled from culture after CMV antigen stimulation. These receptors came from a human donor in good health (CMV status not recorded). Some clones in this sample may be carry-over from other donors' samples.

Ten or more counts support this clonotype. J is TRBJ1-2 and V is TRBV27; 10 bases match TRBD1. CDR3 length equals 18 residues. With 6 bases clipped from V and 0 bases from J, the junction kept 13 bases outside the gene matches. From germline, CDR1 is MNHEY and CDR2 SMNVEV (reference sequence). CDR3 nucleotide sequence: TGTGCCAGCAGCAGAACCCCGACAGGGGGCGCTTCTAACTATGGCTACACCTTC. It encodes CASSRTPTGGASNYGYTF.

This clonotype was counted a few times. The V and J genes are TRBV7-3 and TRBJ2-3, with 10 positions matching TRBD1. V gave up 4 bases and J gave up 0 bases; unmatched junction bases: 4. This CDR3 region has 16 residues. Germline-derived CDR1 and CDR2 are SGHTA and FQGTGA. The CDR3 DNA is TGTGCCAGCAGCTGGCTGGGACAGGGGAGCACAGATACGCAGTATTTT. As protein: CASSWLGQGSTDTQYF.

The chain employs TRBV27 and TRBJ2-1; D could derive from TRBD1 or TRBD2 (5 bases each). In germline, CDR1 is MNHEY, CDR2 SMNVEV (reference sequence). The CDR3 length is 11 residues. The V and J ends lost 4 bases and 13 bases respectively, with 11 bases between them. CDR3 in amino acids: CASSSGTLQFF. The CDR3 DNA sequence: TGTGCCAGCAGTTCCGGGACCCTCCAGTTCTTC.

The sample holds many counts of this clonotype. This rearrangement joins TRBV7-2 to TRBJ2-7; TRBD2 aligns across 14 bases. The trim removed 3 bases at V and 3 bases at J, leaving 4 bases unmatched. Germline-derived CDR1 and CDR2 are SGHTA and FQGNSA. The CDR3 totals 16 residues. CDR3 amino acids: CASSFGLAGGYYEQYF. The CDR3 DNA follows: TGTGCCAGCAGCTTCGGACTAGCGGGGGGATACTACGAGCAGTACTTC.

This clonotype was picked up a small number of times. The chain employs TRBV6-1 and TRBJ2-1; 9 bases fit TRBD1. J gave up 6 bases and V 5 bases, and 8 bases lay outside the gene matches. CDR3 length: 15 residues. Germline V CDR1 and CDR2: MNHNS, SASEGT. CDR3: CASSSRGQGLNEQFF. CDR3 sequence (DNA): TGTGCCAGCAGTTCCCGGGGACAGGGACTCAATGAGCAGTTCTTC.

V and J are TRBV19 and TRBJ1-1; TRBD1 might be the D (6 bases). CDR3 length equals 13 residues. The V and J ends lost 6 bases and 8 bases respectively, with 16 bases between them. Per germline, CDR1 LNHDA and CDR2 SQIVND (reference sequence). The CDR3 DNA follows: TGTGCCAGTAGACTAGGGGGGAGGCCCGAAGCTTTCTTT. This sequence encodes CASRLGGRPEAFF.

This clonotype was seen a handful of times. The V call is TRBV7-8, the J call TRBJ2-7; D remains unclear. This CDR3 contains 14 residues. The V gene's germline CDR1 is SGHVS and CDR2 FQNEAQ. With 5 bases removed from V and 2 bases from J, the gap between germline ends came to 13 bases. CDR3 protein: CASSPLDGPYEQYV. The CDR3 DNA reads TGTGCCAGCAGCCCCCTGGACGGCCCCTACGAGCAGTACGTC.

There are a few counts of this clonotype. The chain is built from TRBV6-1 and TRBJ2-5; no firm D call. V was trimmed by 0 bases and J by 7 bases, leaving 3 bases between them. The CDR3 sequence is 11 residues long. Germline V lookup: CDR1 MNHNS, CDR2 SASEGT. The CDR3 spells CASSEAGTQYF. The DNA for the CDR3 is TGTGCCAGCAGTGAAGCAGGGACCCAGTACTTC.

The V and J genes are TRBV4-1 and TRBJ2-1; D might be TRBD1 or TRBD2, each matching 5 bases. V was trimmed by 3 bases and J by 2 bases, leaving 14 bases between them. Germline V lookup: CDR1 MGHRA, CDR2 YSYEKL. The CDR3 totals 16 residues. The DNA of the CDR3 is TGCGCCAGCAGCCACGATCCGGGGCTCCCCTACAATGAGCAGTTCTTC. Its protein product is CASSHDPGLPYNEQFF.

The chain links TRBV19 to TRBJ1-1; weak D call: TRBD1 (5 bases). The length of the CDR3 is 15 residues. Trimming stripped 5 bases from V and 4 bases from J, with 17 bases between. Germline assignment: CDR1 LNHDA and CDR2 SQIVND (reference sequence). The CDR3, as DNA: TGTGCCAGTAGTTGGGCCATGGCCGGGGGCACTGAAGCTTTCTTT. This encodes CASSWAMAGGTEAFF.

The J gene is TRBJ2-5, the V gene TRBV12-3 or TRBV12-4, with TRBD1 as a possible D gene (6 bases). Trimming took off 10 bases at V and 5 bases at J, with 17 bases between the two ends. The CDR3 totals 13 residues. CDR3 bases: TGTGCCACCTCCGGACAGCCTGGGGAGACCCAGTACTTC. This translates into CATSGQPGETQYF.

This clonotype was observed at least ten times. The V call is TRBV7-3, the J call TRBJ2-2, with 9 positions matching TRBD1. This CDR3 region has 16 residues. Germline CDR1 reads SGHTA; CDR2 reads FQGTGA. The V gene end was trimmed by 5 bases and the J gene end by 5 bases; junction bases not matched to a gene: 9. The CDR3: CASSLPGQGWTGELFF. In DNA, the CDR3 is TGTGCCAGCAGCCTCCCGGGACAGGGTTGGACCGGGGAGCTGTTTTTT.

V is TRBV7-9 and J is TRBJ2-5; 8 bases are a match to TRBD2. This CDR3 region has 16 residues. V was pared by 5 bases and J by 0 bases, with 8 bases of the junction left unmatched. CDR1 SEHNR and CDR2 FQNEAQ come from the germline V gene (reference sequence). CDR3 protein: CASSPGGGGYQETQYF. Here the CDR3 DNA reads TGTGCCAGCAGCCCAGGTGGCGGGGGGTACCAAGAGACCCAGTACTTC.

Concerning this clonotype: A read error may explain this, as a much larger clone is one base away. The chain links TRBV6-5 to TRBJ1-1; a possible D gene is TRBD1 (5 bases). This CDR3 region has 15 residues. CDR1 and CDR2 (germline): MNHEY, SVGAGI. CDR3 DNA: TGTACCAGCAGTTACGGTCAGGGAATGAACACTGAAGCTTTCTTT. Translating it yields CTSSYGQGMNTEAFF.

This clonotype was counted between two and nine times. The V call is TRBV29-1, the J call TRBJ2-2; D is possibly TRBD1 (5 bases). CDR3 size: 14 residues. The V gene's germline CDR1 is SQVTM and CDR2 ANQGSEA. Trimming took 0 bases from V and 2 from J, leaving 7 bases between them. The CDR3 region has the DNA TGCAGCGTTGAAGACAGGGAAAACACCGGGGAGCTGTTTTTT. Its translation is CSVEDRENTGELFF.

The CDR3 bases are TGTGCCAGCAGCCTTGACAGGGTGGCTGAAGCTTTCTTT. It yields the protein CASSLDRVAEAFF. The chain uses TRBV27 and TRBJ1-1, with 7 bases identical to TRBD1. Germline values: CDR1 MNHEY, CDR2 SMNVEV (reference sequence). The V segment lost 6 bases and the J segment 6 bases; nucleotides outside the gene matches: 7. The CDR3 sequence is 13 residues long.

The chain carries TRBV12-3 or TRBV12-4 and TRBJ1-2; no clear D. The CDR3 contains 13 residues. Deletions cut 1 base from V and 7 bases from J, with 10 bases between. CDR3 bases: TGTGCCAGCAGTTTAGGATTAGGTCGTGGCTACACCTTC. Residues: CASSLGLGRGYTF.

CDR3 amino acids: CASSVEQRTDTQYF. The CDR3 DNA is TGTGCCAGCAGCGTAGAACAACGCACAGATACGCAGTATTTT. The rearrangement links TRBV9 to TRBJ2-3; D call uncertain. CDR1 SGDLS and CDR2 YYNGEE come from the germline V gene. The CDR3 is 14 residues long. Between the trimmed V and J ends, which lost 0 bases and 1 base, there was a span of 6 bases.

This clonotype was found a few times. CDR3 sequence reads: CASSSGLAGVDTQYF. CDR3 bases: TGTGCCAGCAGTTCCGGACTAGCGGGGGTAGATACGCAGTATTTT. The chain couples TRBV28 to TRBJ2-3, with 13 bases that match TRBD2. This CDR3 contains 15 residues. Germline CDR1 MDHEN, CDR2 SYDVKM. J was trimmed by 5 bases and V by 4 bases; bases with no gene match: 3.

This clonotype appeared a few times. The CDR3 nucleotides read TGTGCCAGCAGCTCCTGGAGAGATAGAAACACCATATATTTT. Encoded protein: CASSSWRDRNTIYF. The rearrangement links TRBV11-3 to TRBJ1-3; D is ambiguous. The CDR3 contains 14 residues. V gave up 4 bases and J gave up 5 bases, with 12 bases separating them. From germline, CDR1 is SGHNT and CDR2 YENEEA.

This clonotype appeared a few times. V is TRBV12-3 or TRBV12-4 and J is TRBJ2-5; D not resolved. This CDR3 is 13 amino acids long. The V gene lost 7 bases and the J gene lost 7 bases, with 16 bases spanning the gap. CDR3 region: CASTSGSRGTQYF. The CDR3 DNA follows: TGTGCCAGCACCTCGGGCTCTAGAGGGACCCAGTACTTC.